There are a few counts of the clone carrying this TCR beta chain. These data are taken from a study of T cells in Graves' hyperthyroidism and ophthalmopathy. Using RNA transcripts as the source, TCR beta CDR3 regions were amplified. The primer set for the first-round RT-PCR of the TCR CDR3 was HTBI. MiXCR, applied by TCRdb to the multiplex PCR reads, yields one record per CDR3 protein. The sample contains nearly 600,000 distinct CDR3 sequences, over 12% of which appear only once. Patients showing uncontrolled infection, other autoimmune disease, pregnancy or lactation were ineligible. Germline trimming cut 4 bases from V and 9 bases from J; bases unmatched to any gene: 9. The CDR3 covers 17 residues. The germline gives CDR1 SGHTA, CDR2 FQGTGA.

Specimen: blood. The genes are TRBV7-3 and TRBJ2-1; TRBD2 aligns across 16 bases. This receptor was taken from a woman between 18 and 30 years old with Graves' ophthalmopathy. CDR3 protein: CASSSQRGTSGRAEQFF. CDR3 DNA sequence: TGTGCCAGCAGCTCCCAACGCGGGACTAGCGGGAGGGCTGAGCAGTTCTTC.